The next 10 T cell receptor beta chains were all read from a single sample in a study of blood T cells in healthy people across ages. With a J-beta primer mix and a sample-barcoded 5' primer, a second PCR ran roughly 6 to 11 cycles. MiXCR was run by TCRdb on the 5' RACE reads, yielding one entry per CDR3 protein. The sample has hundreds of thousands of distinct CDR3 sequences; over 40% are singletons. Sequencing was performed on blood. Receptor source: a man at least 80 years old in good health.

The chain joins TRBV5-1 to TRBJ2-1; perhaps TRBD2 as D (6 bases). In germline, CDR1 is SGHRS, CDR2 YFSETQ. Trimming left V 4 bases short and J 8 bases short, with 19 bases between. The CDR3 is 15 amino acids. This chain's CDR3 is CASSISGGTVDEQFF. The CDR3 DNA follows: TGCGCCAGCAGCATAAGTGGGGGGACCGTCGATGAGCAGTTCTTC.

This clonotype was seen only a few times. The chain joins TRBV9 to TRBJ1-1; 8 bases are shared with TRBD1. CDR3 length: 18 amino acids. V lost 0 bases to trimming and J lost 5 bases; unmatched junction nucleotides: 15. In germline, CDR1 is SGDLS, CDR2 YYNGEE. In DNA form, the CDR3 reads TGTGCCAGCAGCGTAGACGGGTCACATACAGGGGGAGGGACTGAAGCTTTCTTT. Residues: CASSVDGSHTGGGTEAFF. The full variable domain, in which reference TRBV9 and TRBJ1-1 provide the parts outside the CDR3, is DSGVTQTPKHLITATGQRVTLRCSPRSGDLSVYWYQQSLDQGLQFLIQYYNGEERAKGNILERFSAQQFPDLHSELNLSSLELGDSALYFCASSVDGSHTGGGTEAFFGQGTRLTVV.

In regard to this clonotype: The junction departs from germline at one end; a sequencing error may be responsible. The rearrangement links TRBV30 to TRBJ2-7; 8 bases fit TRBD1. The J call is uncertain, as TRBJ2-5 better fits the DNA end. The length of the CDR3 is 14 residues. Germline loops: CDR1 GTSNPN, CDR2 SVGIG (reference sequence). CDR3 sequence reads: CARSVSRGQGTQYF. The CDR3 coding sequence is TGTGCCAGGAGTGTGAGCAGGGGGCAGGGGACCCAGTACTTC.

The chain links TRBV5-6 to TRBJ2-7; D is undetermined. Germline lookup yields CDR1 SGHDT and CDR2 YYEEEE. This CDR3 region has 15 residues. V was cut by 2 bases and J by 2 bases, with 14 bases left in between. The DNA of the CDR3 is TGTGCCAGCAGCTTCTCGGGTGGCTCGACCTACGAGCAGTACTTC. Its translation: CASSFSGGSTYEQYF.

This clonotype has more than one count but fewer than ten. The chain uses TRBV28 and TRBJ1-2; 9 bases align to TRBD1. V gave up 6 bases and J gave up 7 bases; unmatched junction bases: 9. Germline CDR1 is MDHEN and CDR2 is SYDVKM. The CDR3 extends over 14 amino acids. CDR3 region: CASRITGGGGGYTF. In nucleotides, the CDR3 is TGTGCCAGCAGGATAACAGGGGGCGGAGGTGGCTACACCTTC.

The V call is TRBV9, the J call TRBJ2-7; D possibly matches TRBD1 or TRBD2 (5 bases each). Germline V lookup: CDR1 SGDLS, CDR2 YYNGEE. CDR3 size: 14 residues. The V and J ends lost 2 bases and 2 bases respectively, with 11 bases between them. The CDR3 sequence: CASSVGDAAYEQYF. The CDR3 DNA reads TGTGCCAGCAGCGTTGGGGACGCAGCCTACGAGCAGTACTTC. The complete variable domain, with remaining parts taken from reference TRBV9 and TRBJ2-7, reads DSGVTQTPKHLITATGQRVTLRCSPRSGDLSVYWYQQSLDQGLQFLIQYYNGEERAKGNILERFSAQQFPDLHSELNLSSLELGDSALYFCASSVGDAAYEQYFGPGTRLTVT.

The V and J genes are TRBV12-3 or TRBV12-4 and TRBJ2-5; the D gene is possibly TRBD1 (6 bases). The ends were cut back, 3 bases at V and 4 bases at J, with 12 bases in the middle. CDR3 length: 14 residues. The CDR3 protein is CASSFRQATETQYF. CDR3 nucleotide sequence: TGTGCCAGCAGTTTTAGACAGGCAACAGAGACCCAGTACTTC.

This clonotype was seen a single time. This chain joins TRBV9 and TRBJ2-7, with D possibly matching TRBD2 (6 bases). This CDR3 has 15 residues. Germline V gives CDR1 SGDLS, CDR2 YYNGEE. Deletions cut 0 bases from V and 0 bases from J, with 10 bases between. The CDR3 DNA follows: TGTGCCAGCAGCGTAGCTGGAGGGAACTCCTACGAGCAGTACTTC. This sequence encodes CASSVAGGNSYEQYF.

The table lists this clonotype with many counts. The rearrangement links TRBV29-1 to TRBJ2-4; D may be TRBD2 (6 bases). CDR3 size: 15 residues. V was trimmed by 5 bases and J by 1 base, leaving 15 bases between them. CDR1 and CDR2 (germline): SQVTM, ANQGSEA. The chain's CDR3 is CSVTQRAGAKNIQYF. The CDR3 nucleotides read TGCAGCGTTACCCAGCGGGCGGGTGCCAAAAACATTCAGTACTTC.

This clonotype was recorded a few times. This chain uses TRBV3-1 with TRBJ2-4, with D uncertain. This CDR3 contains 17 residues. Germline CDR1 is LGHDT and CDR2 is YNNKEL (reference sequence). Trimming pared 2 bases from V and 13 bases from J, leaving 27 bases between. The CDR3 DNA sequence: TGTGCCAGCAGCCAACAACTCGGCATCACCCTAGGGCGAGAGCAGTACTTC. Translated: CASSQQLGITLGREQYF.